This T cell receptor beta chain was profiled in a study of cytomegalovirus exposure and HLA in healthy donors. The primer mix had 60 Vbeta and 13 Jbeta primers. Assay used: immunoSEQ multiplex PCR; TCRdb lists only in-frame clones, some missing. The sample features 120,000 to 150,000 clones, with about 2.2% in its top ten. Germline loops: CDR1 GTSNPN, CDR2 SVGIG (reference sequence). V lost 4 bases, J lost 6 bases, and 8 bases stayed unmatched. This CDR3 has 13 amino acids. The receptor comes from a woman in her late teens or twenties in good health and CMV-seronegative. This sequence joins TRBV30 and TRBJ1-2; TRBD1 agrees at 7 bases. Sequenced: PBMCs. This chain's CDR3 is CAWTRTGWDGYTF. The CDR3 nucleotides read TGTGCCTGGACCCGGACAGGATGGGATGGCTACACCTTC.